The 19 T cell receptor beta chains below were found in one sample sequenced in a study of T cell responses to AZD1222 COVID-19 vaccine (dated by TCRdb to the early 2020s). Taken with the paper, the label for time point translates to: baseline before first vaccination. Library preparation employed the immunoSEQ multiplex PCR assay. The clones in this table, taken by TCRdb from immuneACCESS, are in-frame only. Not every clone is retained; where verified, under half of the shortfall comes from an unresolved V gene, and the cause of the rest is unknown. Counted in this sample were around 160,000 clones; about 93% of them appeared once. The ten largest clones add up to about 1.9% of the sample. The specimen comprised peripheral blood, sampled on day 0 of AZD1222 vaccination. The receptors were sampled from an adult in good health.

This clone was detected many times. The CDR3: CASRETSGHLYEQYF. CDR3 sequence (DNA): TGTGCCAGCAGGGAGACTAGCGGGCACCTCTACGAGCAGTACTTC. The chain combines TRBV27 with TRBJ2-7, with 10 nucleotides matching TRBD2. Germline V gene data show CDR1 as MNHEY and CDR2 as SMNVEV (reference sequence). This CDR3 comprises 15 residues. With V trimmed by 6 bases and J by 3 bases, 8 bases remained unmatched.

V usage is TRBV10-3 and J usage is TRBJ1-1; the D gene is possibly TRBD1 (5 bases). The CDR3 loop spans 14 amino acids. CDR1 is ENHRY and CDR2 is SYGVKD in the germline V gene. Trimming removed 4 bases at V and 6 bases at J, with 15 bases between. CDR3 bases: TGTGCCATCAGTGTAGCAGGGTTTAAGTCTGAAGCTTTCTTT. This encodes CAISVAGFKSEAFF.

This clone was seen just once. V gene TRBV6-6 combines with J gene TRBJ1-1, with D possibly being TRBD1 (6 bases). The CDR3 has 16 amino acids. Trimming shortened V by 4 bases and J by 2 bases, and 17 bases separated the two germline ends. Per germline, CDR1 MNHNY and CDR2 SVGAGI (reference sequence). The CDR3 is CASSSRVGGLNTEAFF. CDR3 in DNA: TGTGCCAGCAGTTCACGTGTGGGGGGCCTTAACACTGAAGCTTTCTTT.

The chain uses TRBV18 and TRBJ1-3; D is perhaps TRBD1 (5 bases). Per the germline V gene, CDR1 is KGHSH and CDR2 is LQKENI. The CDR3 length is 15 residues. V dropped 3 bases and J dropped 3 bases, with 12 bases sitting between them. Written as DNA, the CDR3 is TGTGCCAGCTCACCCCTCTCGACAGTTGGAAACACCATATATTTT. It codes for CASSPLSTVGNTIYF.

The chain links TRBV10-3 to TRBJ2-3; 12 positions match TRBD2. Germline values: CDR1 ENHRY, CDR2 SYGVKD. J was trimmed by 2 bases and V by 9 bases; bases with no gene match: 3. The CDR3 length is 14 residues. The CDR3 reads CAIRTSGATDTQYF. For the CDR3, the DNA is TGTGCCATACGGACTAGCGGGGCCACAGATACGCAGTATTTT.

The chain links TRBV4-1 to TRBJ1-1, with D unresolved. V was shortened by 4 bases and J by 3 bases, with 6 bases between the two germline ends. The CDR3 is 12 amino acids. Germline CDR1 and CDR2: MGHRA and YSYEKL. Here the CDR3 reads CASSPSDTEAFF. DNA for the CDR3: TGCGCCAGCAGCCCCTCGGACACTGAAGCTTTCTTT.

The genes are TRBV7-9 and TRBJ1-1, with unresolved D. Looked up from germline, CDR1 is SEHNR and CDR2 is FQNEAQ (reference sequence). V dropped 3 bases and J dropped 1 base, with 9 bases sitting between them. CDR3 length: 14 amino acids. The DNA of the CDR3 is TGTGCCAGCAGCTTTGGCCGGGGGAACACTGAAGCTTTCTTT. Translated: CASSFGRGNTEAFF.

The chain links TRBV7-6 to TRBJ1-1; D is possibly TRBD1 (5 bases). The ends were cut back, 5 bases at V and 0 bases at J, with 13 bases in the middle. CDR1 and CDR2 (germline): SGHVS, FNYEAQ. CDR3 length: 15 residues. CDR3 bases: TGTGCCAGCAGCCCTCGTTGGGGGGTGAACACTGAAGCTTTCTTT. This gives the protein CASSPRWGVNTEAFF.

The chain combines TRBV18 with TRBJ2-1; 8 bases are a match to TRBD2. The germline gives CDR1 KGHSH, CDR2 LQKENI. Germline trimming cut 2 bases from V and 3 bases from J; bases unmatched to any gene: 3. CDR3 length: 15 amino acids. CDR3: CASSPLAGNYNEQFF. Here the CDR3 DNA reads TGTGCCAGCTCACCATTAGCGGGGAACTACAATGAGCAGTTCTTC.

The chain uses TRBV9 and TRBJ2-1, with 8 bases that match TRBD2. V lost 0 bases and J lost 4; bases outside the gene matches: 0. The CDR3 contains 14 residues. Germline loops: CDR1 SGDLS, CDR2 YYNGEE. The CDR3 DNA follows: TGTGCCAGCAGCGTAGGACTAGCGTACAATGAGCAGTTCTTC. Translating it yields CASSVGLAYNEQFF.

The V and J genes are TRBV19 and TRBJ1-1, with D tentatively TRBD1 (5 bases). CDR1 is LNHDA, CDR2 SQIVND, per germline (reference sequence). The V gene lost 2 bases and the J gene lost 6 bases, with 13 bases spanning the gap. The CDR3 has 14 residues. The chain's CDR3 is CASSISREGSEAFF. CDR3 nucleotides: TGTGCCAGTAGTATATCCAGGGAAGGTTCTGAAGCTTTCTTT.

As for this clone: This same CDR3 is encoded by further DNA sequences in the sample. This chain connects TRBV6-1 to TRBJ2-7, with D uncertain. The CDR3 totals 11 residues. CDR1 and CDR2 from the germline V gene are MNHNS and SASEGT. V lost 3 bases and J lost 3, with 3 bases in between. Here the CDR3 DNA reads TGTGCCAGCAGTGACAGCTACGAGCAGTACTTC. It is translated as CASSDSYEQYF.

The gene calls are TRBV6-5 and TRBJ1-5; TRBD1 aligns across 7 bases. The CDR3 consists of 16 residues. Germline loops: CDR1 MNHEY, CDR2 SVGAGI. The junction had 4 bases not matched to a gene; V was cut back by 0 bases and J by 2 bases. CDR3 loop: CASSYSRQGGNQPQHF. CDR3 bases: TGTGCCAGCAGTTACTCCCGACAGGGAGGCAATCAGCCCCAGCATTTT.

The rearrangement joins TRBV29-1 to TRBJ2-3; D uncertain. There are 13 residues in the CDR3. The germline V and J ends were trimmed by 4 bases and 3 bases, with 11 bases remaining between them. Germline CDR1 SQVTM, CDR2 ANQGSEA. The CDR3 nucleotides are TGCAGCGTTGCCGACTTCGGGACAGATACGCAGTATTTT. Translating it yields CSVADFGTDTQYF.

The J gene is TRBJ1-1, the V gene TRBV19; D might be TRBD1 (6 bases). V dropped 3 bases and J dropped 1 base, with 12 bases sitting between them. The CDR3 extends over 15 amino acids. CDR1 and CDR2 (germline): LNHDA, SQIVND (reference sequence). CDR3 nucleotide sequence: TGTGCCAGTAGTATTCCCAACAGGGCGAACACTGAAGCTTTCTTT. Translated: CASSIPNRANTEAFF.

V is TRBV4-2 and J is TRBJ1-4; 10 nucleotides agree with TRBD1. V gave up 0 bases and J gave up 5 bases; unmatched junction bases: 0. Germline assignment: CDR1 LGHNA and CDR2 YNFKEQ. The CDR3 consists of 15 residues. The CDR3 protein is CASSQEGQGNEKLFF. CDR3 in DNA: TGTGCCAGCAGCCAAGAGGGACAGGGGAATGAAAAACTGTTTTTT.

This chain joins TRBV3-1 (or the pseudogene TRBV3-2) and TRBJ1-2; no clear D. Trimming cost V 1 base and J 4 bases, with 10 bases left between them. Germline V gene sequence: CDR1 LGHDT, CDR2 YNNKEL (reference sequence). The CDR3 spans 14 residues. The CDR3 sequence is CASSQGGPSYGYTF. The DNA for the CDR3 is TGTGCCAGCAGCCAAGGAGGGCCATCCTATGGCTACACCTTC.

The chain recombines TRBV24-1 with TRBJ1-1; a possible D gene is TRBD1 (6 bases). The germline V gene has CDR1 KGHDR and CDR2 SFDVKD. The CDR3 is made up of 17 amino acids. Trimming shortened V by 2 bases and J by 0 bases, and 15 bases separated the two germline ends. CDR3 sequence (DNA): TGTGCCACCAGTGATTCGGACAGCAAAACGATGAACACTGAAGCTTTCTTT. It codes for CATSDSDSKTMNTEAFF.

The gene calls are TRBV5-4 and TRBJ1-1; D is possibly TRBD1 (6 bases). Per the germline V gene, CDR1 is SGHNT and CDR2 is YYREEE (reference sequence). This CDR3 spans 13 amino acids. V lost 1 base, J lost 5 bases, and 9 bases lay in between. CDR3 loop: CASSLTGRTEAFF. The DNA of the CDR3 is TGTGCCAGCAGCTTGACAGGGCGGACTGAAGCTTTCTTT.